One and the same sample provided the 2 T cell receptor beta chains below, sequenced in a study of blood T cell repertoires in COVID-19. The repertoire was sequenced with immunoSEQ multiplex PCR; TCRdb's copy has only in-frame clones and lacks some. Altogether around 160,000 clones are present, roughly 88% being singletons, with the ten largest covering roughly 8%. The sample consisted of peripheral blood. These receptors all come from a woman aged 60-70 years with COVID-19, enrolled during active disease.

This clone was seen just once. The genes are TRBV5-1 and TRBJ2-2, with D unresolved. Trimming removed 0 bases at V and 5 bases at J, with 11 bases between. CDR1 and CDR2 from the germline V gene are SGHRS and YFSETQ. This CDR3 has 15 residues. The CDR3 DNA reads as TGCGCCAGCAGCTTGGCCGTCGGTAATACCGGGGAGCTGTTTTTT. Its protein product is CASSLAVGNTGELFF.

The J gene is TRBJ1-1, the V gene TRBV5-1, with 9 bases matching TRBD1. The length of the CDR3 is 17 residues. CDR1 is SGHRS, CDR2 YFSETQ, per germline. Unmatched junction bases numbered 10, after V lost 0 bases and J lost 4 bases. In DNA form, the CDR3 reads TGCGCCAGCAGCTTGGGGTATACAGGGGGCATTCCCACTGAAGCTTTCTTT. This sequence encodes CASSLGYTGGIPTEAFF.